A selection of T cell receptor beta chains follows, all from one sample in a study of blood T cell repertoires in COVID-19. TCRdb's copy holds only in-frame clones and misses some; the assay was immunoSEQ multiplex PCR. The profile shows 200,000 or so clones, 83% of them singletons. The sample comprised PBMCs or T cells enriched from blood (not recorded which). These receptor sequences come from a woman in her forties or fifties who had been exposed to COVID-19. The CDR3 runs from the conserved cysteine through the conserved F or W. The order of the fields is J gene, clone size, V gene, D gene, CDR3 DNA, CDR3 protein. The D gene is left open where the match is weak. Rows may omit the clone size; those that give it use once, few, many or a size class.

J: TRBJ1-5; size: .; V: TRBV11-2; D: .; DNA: TGTGCCAGCAGCGACGGACAGAATCAGCCCCAGCATTTT; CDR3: CASSDGQNQPQHF
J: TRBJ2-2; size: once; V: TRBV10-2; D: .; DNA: TGCGCCAGCAGTTTCGGGGGAACCGGGGAGCTGTTTTTT; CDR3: CASSFGGTGELFF
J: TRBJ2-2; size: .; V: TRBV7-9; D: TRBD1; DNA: TGTGCCAGCAGCTTAGGAGGGGGCCACGGGGAGCTGTTTTTT; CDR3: CASSLGGGHGELFF
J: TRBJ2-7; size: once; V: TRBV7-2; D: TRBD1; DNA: TGTGCCAGCAGCCCCGGGACAGGGGGCCTCAGCGAGCAGTACTTC; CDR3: CASSPGTGGLSEQYF
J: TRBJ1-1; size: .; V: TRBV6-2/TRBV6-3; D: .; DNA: TGTGCCAGCAGCCCCGTTTACACTGAAGCTTTCTTT; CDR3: CASSPVYTEAFF
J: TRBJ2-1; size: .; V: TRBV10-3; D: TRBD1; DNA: TGTGCCACCGATCCGGGACAGGACACGAGGGATGAGCAGTTCTTC; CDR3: CATDPGQDTRDEQFF
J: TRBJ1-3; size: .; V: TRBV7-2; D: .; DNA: TGTGCCAGCAGCTTATCAGGGGCAGGTGACACCATATATTTT; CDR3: CASSLSGAGDTIYF
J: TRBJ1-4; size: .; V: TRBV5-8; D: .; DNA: TGTGCCAGCAGCCTCCAGGGTTTTAATGAAAAACTGTTTTTT; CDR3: CASSLQGFNEKLFF
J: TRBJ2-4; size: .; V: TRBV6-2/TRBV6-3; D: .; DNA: TGTGCCAGCAGTTCCCAGTGGTCCCACGGGGCCAAAAACATTCAGTACTTC; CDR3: CASSSQWSHGAKNIQYF
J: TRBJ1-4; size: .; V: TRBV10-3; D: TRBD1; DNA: TGTGCCATCGGACAGGGAACTAATGAAAAACTGTTTTTT; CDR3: CAIGQGTNEKLFF
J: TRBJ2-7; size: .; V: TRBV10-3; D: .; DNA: TGTGCCATCAGTGAGGGACAAGTCCTCTACGAGCAGTACTTC; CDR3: CAISEGQVLYEQYF
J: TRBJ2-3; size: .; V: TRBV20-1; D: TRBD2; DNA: TGCAGTGCTAGTGAGGCCGGGGGGGCCTTAGATACGCAGTATTTT; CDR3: CSASEAGGALDTQYF
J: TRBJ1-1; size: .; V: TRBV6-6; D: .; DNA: TGTGCCAGCAGTCGCGGGGTGAACACTGAAGCTTTCTTT; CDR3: CASSRGVNTEAFF
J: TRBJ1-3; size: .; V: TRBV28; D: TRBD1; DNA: TGTGCCAGCAGGAGATCGAGAAGGGGGCAATCGAACACCATATATTTT; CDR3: CASRRSRRGQSNTIYF
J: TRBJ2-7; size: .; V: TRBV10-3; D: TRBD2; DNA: TGTGCCATCAGGGGACTAGCGGGGGTAACCTACGAGCAGTACTTC; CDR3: CAIRGLAGVTYEQYF
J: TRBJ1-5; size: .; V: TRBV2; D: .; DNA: TGTGCCAGCAGTGAAGAGGCGGCCAATCAGCCCCAGCATTTT; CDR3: CASSEEAANQPQHF
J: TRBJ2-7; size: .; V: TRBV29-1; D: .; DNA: TGCAGCGTCCTGTCGGGAAACTACGAGCAGTACTTC; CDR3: CSVLSGNYEQYF
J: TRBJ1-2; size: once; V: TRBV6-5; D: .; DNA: TGTGCCAGCCAAGGGATGTCCGCGGGGGTACGGGGCTACACCTTC; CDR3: CASQGMSAGVRGYTF
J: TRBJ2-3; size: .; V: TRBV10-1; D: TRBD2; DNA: TGCGCCAGCAGCCAGCGGGGCGACACAGATACGCAGTATTTT; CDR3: CASSQRGDTDTQYF
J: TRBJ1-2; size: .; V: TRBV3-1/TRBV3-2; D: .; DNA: TGTGCCAGCAGCCAAGCCTTGGGGGGGCTCTATGGCTACACCTTC; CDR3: CASSQALGGLYGYTF
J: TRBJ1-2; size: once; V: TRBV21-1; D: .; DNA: TGTGCCAGCAGCCTCTCTCTTGGGGGACAGGGGCCCGGCTACACCTTC; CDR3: CASSLSLGGQGPGYTF
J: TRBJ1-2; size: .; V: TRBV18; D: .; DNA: TGTGCCAGCTCACAGGACGTGGGGGGTGGCTACACCTTC; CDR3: CASSQDVGGGYTF
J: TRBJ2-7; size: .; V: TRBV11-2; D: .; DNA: TGTGCCAGCAGCTTAGGAGAACTAGCCTCTTTGAGGGAGCAGTACTTC; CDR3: CASSLGELASLREQYF
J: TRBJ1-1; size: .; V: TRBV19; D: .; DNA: TGTGCCAGTAGGGGAGCGAACACTGAAGCTTTCTTT; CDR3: CASRGANTEAFF
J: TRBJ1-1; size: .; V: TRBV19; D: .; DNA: TGTGCCAGTAGTAAATCTGAGGGCACTGAAGCTTTCTTT; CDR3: CASSKSEGTEAFF
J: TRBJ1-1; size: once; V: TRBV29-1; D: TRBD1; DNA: TGCAGCGTAGTGAGACAGGGTTCGCTCATGAAGGGCACTGAAGCTTTCTTT; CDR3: CSVVRQGSLMKGTEAFF
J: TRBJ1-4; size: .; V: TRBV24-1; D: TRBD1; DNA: TGTGCCACCAGTGATGAGATAGGGGGCGAGCTGTTTTTT; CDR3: CATSDEIGGELFF
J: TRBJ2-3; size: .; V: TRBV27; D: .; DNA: TGTGCCAGCAGCCCCGGGGGATCGCGCACAGATACGCAGTATTTT; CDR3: CASSPGGSRTDTQYF
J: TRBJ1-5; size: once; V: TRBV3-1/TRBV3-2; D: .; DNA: TGTGCCAGCAGCCATGGCACTACCAATCAGCCCCAGCATTTT; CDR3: CASSHGTTNQPQHF
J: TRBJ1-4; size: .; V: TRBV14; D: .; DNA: TGTGCCAGCAGCCAAAGGGGAATAGCTAATGAAAAACTGTTTTTT; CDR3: CASSQRGIANEKLFF
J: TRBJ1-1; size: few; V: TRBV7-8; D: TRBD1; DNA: TGTGCCAGCAGCTTAATGGACAGGGCAACTGAAGCTTTCTTT; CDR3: CASSLMDRATEAFF
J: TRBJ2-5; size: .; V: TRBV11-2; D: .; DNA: TGTGCCAGCAGCTTAGATCCCAGGCGAGAGACCCAGTACTTC; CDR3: CASSLDPRRETQYF
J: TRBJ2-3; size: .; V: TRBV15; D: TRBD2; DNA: TGTGCCACCAGCAGAGGTTCAGCGGGGATAAGCACAGATACGCAGTATTTT; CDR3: CATSRGSAGISTDTQYF
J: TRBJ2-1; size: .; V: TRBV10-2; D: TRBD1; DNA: TGCGCCAGCAGTTGGACAGGGGCCTCTGCCGAGCAGTTCTTC; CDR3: CASSWTGASAEQFF
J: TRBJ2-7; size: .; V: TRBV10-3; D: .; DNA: TGTGCCATCAGTGAGGGGTATCTACAGGGATCCGAGTACTTC; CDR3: CAISEGYLQGSEYF
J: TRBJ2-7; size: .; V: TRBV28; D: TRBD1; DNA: TGTGCCAGCAGTTTAAGGACAGGGCACCGGGACGAGCAGTACTTC; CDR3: CASSLRTGHRDEQYF
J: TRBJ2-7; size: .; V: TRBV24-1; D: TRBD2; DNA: TGTGCCACCAGTGATTACGGGGGGAAACAGTACTTC; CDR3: CATSDYGGKQYF
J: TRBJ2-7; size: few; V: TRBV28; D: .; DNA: TGTGCCAGCAGTTTATACGGACAGCGGGGCTACGAGCAGTACTTC; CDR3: CASSLYGQRGYEQYF
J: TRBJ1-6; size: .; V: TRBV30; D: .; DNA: TGTGCCTGGAGCCCAGGGTATAATTCACCCCTCCACTTT; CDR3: CAWSPGYNSPLHF
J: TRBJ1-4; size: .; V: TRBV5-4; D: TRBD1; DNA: TGTGCCAGCAGCTCAGGGGGCGCGGGTGAAAAACTGTTTTTT; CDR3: CASSSGGAGEKLFF
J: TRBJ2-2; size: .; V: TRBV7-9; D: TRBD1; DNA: TGTGCCAGCAGCTTAGGGGGGACAGCCGCCGGGGAGCTGTTTTTT; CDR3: CASSLGGTAAGELFF
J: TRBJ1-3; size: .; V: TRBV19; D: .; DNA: TGTGCCAGTAGGGGGCCAGGGGTCGGAAACACCATATATTTT; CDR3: CASRGPGVGNTIYF
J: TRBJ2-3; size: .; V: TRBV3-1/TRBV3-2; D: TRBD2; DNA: TGTGCCAGCAGTCGTTCCGGACTAGCGGGGGATACGCAGTATTTT; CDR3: CASSRSGLAGDTQYF
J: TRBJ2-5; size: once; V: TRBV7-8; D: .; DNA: TGTGCCAGCACCTTTAGGGGACAAACCCAAGAGACCCAGTACTTC; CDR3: CASTFRGQTQETQYF
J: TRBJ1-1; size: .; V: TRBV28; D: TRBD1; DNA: TGTGCCAGCAGTGATAACAGGGGTGCCGCTTTCTTT; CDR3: CASSDNRGAAFF